This entry is about one T cell receptor (beta chain). This sample is drawn from a study of radiation and T cells in renal cell carcinoma. TCRdb's copy holds only in-frame clones and misses some; the assay was immunoSEQ multiplex PCR. This table holds 80,000 or so clones, roughly nine tenths found once. The V gene's germline CDR1 is MNHEY and CDR2 SMNVEV (reference sequence). The CDR3 spans 17 residues. Trimming shortened V by 6 bases and J by 1 base, and 19 bases separated the two germline ends. The time point: blood 4 weeks post-SBRT, at nephrectomy. As for treatment: 15 Gy SBRT to primary tumor, nephrectomy 4 weeks later. Nephrectomy followed 15 Gy stereotactic body radiation by 4 weeks. Clear cell pathology was present in this patient's renal cell carcinoma.

This chain uses TRBV27 with TRBJ1-5; D may be TRBD1 (6 bases). Sequences were derived from blood, sampled from a patient whose treatment included radiotherapy and nephrectomy. This TCR came from a woman in her seventies with renal cell carcinoma. In DNA form, the CDR3 reads TGTGCCAGCAGCACGGGACATACAGGAGGAAGCAATCAGCCCCAGCATTTT. This gives the protein CASSTGHTGGSNQPQHF.